This entry lists 22 T cell receptor beta chains sequenced from one sample in a study of tumor-infiltrating T cells and Merkel cell polyomavirus. Turning to the study itself: The T cells studied were CD8+ and recognized the Merkel cell polyomavirus KLL epitope.

Sequencing used immunoSEQ multiplex PCR; TCRdb keeps in-frame clones, though not all of them. The table has 24,000 or so clones, nearly 90% seen once. All patients' tumors stained robustly positive for Merkel cell polyomavirus Large T antigen by immunohistochemistry. Sequenced material: lymph node tissue. These receptors all stem from a man aged 45 to 65 with Merkel cell carcinoma.

Written as DNA, the CDR3 is TGTGCCAGCAGTTACTCGGGACAGGGGACATACGAGCAGTACTTC. This gives the protein CASSYSGQGTYEQYF. This chain connects TRBV6-5 to TRBJ2-7, with 10 positions matching TRBD1. Per germline, CDR1 MNHEY and CDR2 SVGAGI. The CDR3 has 15 residues. V was clipped by 0 bases and J by 4 bases; unmatched bases: 3.

V and J are TRBV27 and TRBJ2-2; a weak D match, TRBD1 (5 bases). The CDR3 has 18 residues. Trimming removed 2 bases at V and 4 bases at J, with 20 bases between. From germline, CDR1 is MNHEY and CDR2 SMNVEV (reference sequence). CDR3 DNA: TGTGCCAGCAGTTTAGAGCCCCGCATGGGGCGAGGCACCGGGGAGCTGTTTTTT. Translated, it gives CASSLEPRMGRGTGELFF.

This clone is large (0.1 to 1%) in the sample. The chain uses TRBV5-6 and TRBJ2-1, with TRBD1 matching 9 bases. Per germline, CDR1 SGHDT and CDR2 YYEEEE. This CDR3 has 16 residues. Trimming removed 4 bases from V and 2 bases from J; junction bases left unmatched: 7. Here the CDR3 reads CASSMDRGATYNEQFF. CDR3 in DNA: TGTGCCAGCAGCATGGACAGGGGAGCCACCTACAATGAGCAGTTCTTC.

The J gene is TRBJ1-4, the V gene TRBV5-4; D call uncertain. The CDR3 has 16 residues. Germline CDR1 and CDR2: SGHNT and YYREEE (reference sequence). The V end lost 4 bases, the J end lost 2 bases, and 15 bases lay between the germline ends. The CDR3 sequence: CASSRDGAGTNEKLFF. The CDR3 DNA reads TGTGCCAGCAGCCGCGACGGAGCTGGGACTAATGAAAAACTGTTTTTT.

This clone has a handful of counts. In DNA form, the CDR3 reads TGTGCCTGGACCCCCAGACAGGGTTATATTTACGAGCAGTACTTC. Its translation: CAWTPRQGYIYEQYF. The rearrangement links TRBV30 to TRBJ2-7, with 7 bases that match TRBD1. Germline CDR1 is GTSNPN and CDR2 is SVGIG (reference sequence). The CDR3 runs 15 residues. J was trimmed by 4 bases and V by 4 bases; bases with no gene match: 13.

The chain couples TRBV7-9 to TRBJ2-5; TRBD1 aligns across 7 bases. This CDR3 region has 16 residues. CDR1 and CDR2 (germline): SEHNR, FQNEAQ (reference sequence). Trimming removed 6 bases from V and 7 bases from J; junction bases left unmatched: 17. The CDR3 protein is CASRPPGQSLSGTQYF. The CDR3 bases are TGTGCCAGCAGACCCCCGGGACAGAGTCTCTCGGGGACCCAGTACTTC.

The rearrangement uses TRBV9 and TRBJ1-1; D is uncertain. There are 13 residues in the CDR3. The V end was cut by 1 base, the J end by 4 bases, with 8 bases between. Germline V gene sequence: CDR1 SGDLS, CDR2 YYNGEE. The DNA of the CDR3 is TGTGCCAGCAGCGTAACCGGGAGCACTGAAGCTTTCTTT. Translating gives CASSVTGSTEAFF.

The chain combines TRBV30 with TRBJ2-5, with a possible D match to TRBD2 (6 bases). The germline V and J ends were trimmed by 0 bases and 2 bases, with 10 bases remaining between them. Germline loops: CDR1 GTSNPN, CDR2 SVGIG (reference sequence). The CDR3 consists of 14 residues. The CDR3 is CAWSVGGAQETQYF. DNA for the CDR3: TGTGCCTGGAGTGTAGGCGGGGCGCAAGAGACCCAGTACTTC.

V usage is TRBV6-5 and J usage is TRBJ2-7, with 8 bases identical to TRBD1. Germline V lookup: CDR1 MNHEY, CDR2 SVGAGI. Trimming cost V 6 bases and J 7 bases; bases outside gene matches: 11. CDR3 length: 14 amino acids. CDR3 amino acids: CASRKGQGRMEQYF. CDR3 coding DNA: TGTGCCAGCAGGAAAGGACAGGGTCGGATGGAGCAGTACTTC.

The chain employs TRBV4-2 and TRBJ1-4; a weak D match, TRBD1 (5 bases). The CDR3 extends over 16 amino acids. V gave up 1 base and J gave up 7 bases, with 16 bases separating them. Germline V CDR1 and CDR2: LGHNA, YNFKEQ. The CDR3 sequence: CASSQGAGKVGEKLFF. The CDR3 nucleotides are TGTGCCAGCAGCCAAGGTGCAGGGAAGGTCGGTGAAAAACTGTTTTTT.

The rearrangement links TRBV28 to TRBJ1-4; 10 bases match TRBD1. Looked up from germline, CDR1 is MDHEN and CDR2 is SYDVKM. CDR3 length: 15 residues. Germline trimming cut 6 bases from V and 6 bases from J; bases unmatched to any gene: 7. As DNA, the CDR3 is TGTGCCAGCAGGAACGCCGGGACAGGGGATGAAAAACTGTTTTTT. Translating it yields CASRNAGTGDEKLFF.

The CDR3 DNA reads as TGTGCCAGCAGTCCCGATGCGTTCAACTTACACTACGAGCAGTACTTC. Amino acid sequence: CASSPDAFNLHYEQYF. The rearrangement links TRBV28 to TRBJ2-5, with D uncertain. The closer fit of TRBJ2-7 to the DNA end suggests the J call may be wrong. Germline V CDR1 and CDR2: MDHEN, SYDVKM. This CDR3 is built from 16 residues.

The chain recombines TRBV11-2 with TRBJ2-7; maybe TRBD2 (5 bases). CDR1 and CDR2 from the germline V gene are SGHAT and FQNNGV. There are 14 residues in the CDR3. The V and J ends lost 2 bases and 2 bases respectively, with 10 bases between them. The DNA of the CDR3 is TGTGCCAGCAGCTTAAACACGGGAACCTACGAGCAGTACTTC. It encodes CASSLNTGTYEQYF.

The rearrangement uses TRBV7-6 and TRBJ1-2; 9 bases align to TRBD1. V shed 5 bases, J shed 7 bases, and the junction held 14 bases outside the gene matches. The CDR3 totals 16 residues. CDR1 and CDR2 (germline): SGHVS, FNYEAQ. The CDR3 protein is CASSPSNPGQGVGYTF. CDR3 nucleotide sequence: TGTGCCAGCAGCCCCTCTAACCCGGGACAGGGCGTTGGCTACACCTTC.

The chain is built from TRBV28 and TRBJ1-2; no firm D call. The V gene's germline CDR1 is MDHEN and CDR2 SYDVKM. V was pared by 3 bases and J by 6 bases, with 8 bases between. The CDR3 contains 12 residues. The CDR3 region is CASSFGGNGYTF. CDR3 DNA: TGTGCCAGCAGTTTCGGAGGGAATGGCTACACCTTC.

This chain joins TRBV30 and TRBJ2-1; TRBD2 matches at 7 bases. V trimming: 5 bases; J trimming: 5 bases; junction bases outside the gene matches: 6. The CDR3 is 13 amino acids. CDR1 and CDR2 from the germline V gene are GTSNPN and SVGIG (reference sequence). CDR3 in amino acids: CAWEAGVHNEQFF. CDR3 in DNA: TGTGCCTGGGAGGCGGGAGTTCACAATGAGCAGTTCTTC.

The rearrangement joins TRBV13 to TRBJ1-2, with 8 positions matching TRBD1. CDR3 length: 17 amino acids. Trimming cost V 5 bases and J 6 bases; bases outside gene matches: 17. Germline lookup yields CDR1 PRHDT and CDR2 FYEKMQ (reference sequence). CDR3 DNA sequence: TGTGCCAGCAGCCTTAGGGGGGGGGACAGGCGTCACAATGGCTACACCTTC. Translation gives CASSLRGGDRRHNGYTF.

The rearrangement uses TRBV6-6 and TRBJ1-5; 7 bases align to TRBD1. Trimming cost V 4 bases and J 8 bases; bases outside gene matches: 8. This CDR3 contains 14 residues. The V gene's germline CDR1 is MNHNY and CDR2 SVGAGI (reference sequence). The CDR3 nucleotides read TGTGCCAGCAGTTTCTACAGGGGTGGAGAGCCCCAGCATTTT. This codes for CASSFYRGGEPQHF.

V gene TRBV30 combines with J gene TRBJ2-5, with TRBD2 as a possible D gene (5 bases). Germline values: CDR1 GTSNPN, CDR2 SVGIG (reference sequence). The CDR3 is 12 amino acids. Trimming removed 2 bases at V and 4 bases at J, with 8 bases between. DNA of the CDR3: TGTGCCTGGAGTCGGGGTGGAGAGACCCAGTACTTC. It codes for CAWSRGGETQYF. The full variable domain, in which reference TRBV30 and TRBJ2-5 provide the parts outside the CDR3, is SQTIHQWPATLVQPVGSPLSLECTVEGTSNPNLYWYRQAAGRGLQLLFYSVGIGQISSEVPQNLSASRPQDRQFILSSKKLLLSDSGFYLCAWSRGGETQYFGPGTRLLVL.

This chain joins TRBV18 and TRBJ2-7, with D maybe TRBD2 (6 bases). The V end was cut by 6 bases, the J end by 4 bases, with 16 bases between. CDR1 is KGHSH and CDR2 is LQKENI in the germline V gene. This CDR3 contains 14 residues. For the CDR3, the DNA is TGTGCCAGCTCCTACTCAGGGACTGGTTACGAGCAGTACTTC. Protein sequence: CASSYSGTGYEQYF. The whole variable domain, remainder taken from reference TRBV18 and TRBJ2-7, is NAGVMQNPRHLVRRRGQEARLRCSPMKGHSHVYWYRQLPEEGLKFMVYLQKENIIDESGMPKERFSAEFPKEGPSILRIQQVVRGDSAAYFCASSYSGTGYEQYFGPGTRLTVT.

The V call is TRBV2, the J call TRBJ2-2, with D possibly being TRBD2 (7 bases). The V and J ends lost 4 bases and 5 bases respectively, with 23 bases between them. The germline V gene encodes CDR1 SNHLY and CDR2 FYNNEI. The CDR3 spans 18 residues. In DNA form, the CDR3 reads TGTGCCAGCAGTGGGGGGGCTAGCGGAGACCCTATTACCGGGGAGCTGTTTTTT. Protein: CASSGGASGDPITGELFF.

The rearrangement uses TRBV5-1 and TRBJ2-2; 10 bases map to TRBD2. The CDR3 spans 18 residues. The V segment lost 4 bases and the J segment 7 bases; nucleotides outside the gene matches: 16. Germline CDR1 and CDR2: SGHRS and YFSETQ. The CDR3 reads CASSRFEASGSSGGELFF. CDR3 nucleotides: TGCGCCAGCAGCCGTTTCGAGGCTAGCGGGAGTTCTGGCGGGGAGCTGTTTTTT.